Below are 9 T cell receptor beta chains sequenced from a single sample in a study of blood T cell repertoires in COVID-19. TCRdb keeps only in-frame clones here, not all; method: immunoSEQ multiplex PCR. The sample shows some 97,000 clones, approximately 80% of them seen only once. The material sequenced was peripheral blood. These receptors were obtained from a man over 45 with active or convalescent COVID-19.

The chain is built from TRBV19 and TRBJ1-2; TRBD1 is a possible D gene (6 bases). Per germline, CDR1 LNHDA and CDR2 SQIVND (reference sequence). The CDR3 covers 16 residues. Trimming pared 5 bases from V and 4 bases from J, leaving 20 bases between. The CDR3 sequence is CASSPPTGGLGYGYTF. As DNA, the CDR3 is TGTGCCAGTAGTCCCCCTACCGGGGGGCTAGGCTATGGCTACACCTTC.

The chain has TRBV2 and TRBJ2-1, with D maybe TRBD2 (5 bases). CDR1 is SNHLY and CDR2 is FYNNEI in the germline V gene. The CDR3 has 18 residues. V lost 3 bases to trimming and J lost 0 bases, with 18 bases between them. This CDR3 reads CASSDFGSLANSYNEQFF. CDR3 nucleotide sequence: TGTGCCAGCAGTGATTTTGGTAGTCTAGCAAACTCCTACAATGAGCAGTTCTTC. Using reference TRBV2 and TRBJ2-1 for the parts outside the CDR3, the full variable domain is EPEVTQTPSHQVTQMGQEVILRCVPISNHLYFYWYRQILGQKVEFLVSFYNNEISEKSEIFDDQFSVERPDGSNFTLKIRSTKLEDSAMYFCASSDFGSLANSYNEQFFGPGTRLTVL.

The J gene is TRBJ1-1, the V gene TRBV5-1; 7 positions match TRBD1. The CDR3 totals 14 residues. The J segment lost 1 base and the V segment lost 3 bases, leaving 3 bases of the junction unmatched. The germline gives CDR1 SGHRS, CDR2 YFSETQ. As DNA, the CDR3 is TGCGCCAGCAGCTCGGGGGACAGGAACACTGAAGCTTTCTTT. Amino acid sequence: CASSSGDRNTEAFF.

This clone was seen more than once but under ten times. The chain couples TRBV10-3 to TRBJ2-7, with 11 bases fitting TRBD2. The germline V gene has CDR1 ENHRY and CDR2 SYGVKD. CDR3 size: 13 residues. Trimming at V came to 10 bases and at J to 7 bases, leaving 9 bases not matched to a gene. Written as DNA, the CDR3 is TGTGCCACGACTAGCGGGACCTCTGAGGAGCAGTACTTC. The encoded protein is CATTSGTSEEQYF.

This clone was counted a single time. The junction does not match germline at one end; this may be a read error. The chain carries TRBV5-1 and TRBJ2-5; 10 nucleotides align to TRBD1. The CDR3 totals 14 residues. In germline, CDR1 is SGHRS, CDR2 YFSETQ. CDR3 sequence (DNA): TGCGCCAGCCGACAGGGGGCGAGTACGGAGACCCAATACTTC. Amino acid sequence: CASRQGASTETQYF.

This clone appeared a single time. V and J are TRBV14 and TRBJ2-3, with TRBD2 as a possible D gene (5 bases). The CDR3 covers 17 residues. Trimming pared 3 bases from V and 0 bases from J, leaving 16 bases between. The V gene's germline CDR1 is SGHDN and CDR2 FVKESK. Written as DNA, the CDR3 is TGTGCCAGCAGCCATTCCCCAGCGCGGACTAGCACAGATACGCAGTATTTT. It encodes CASSHSPARTSTDTQYF.

This sequence joins TRBV28 and TRBJ1-2, with D unclear. Germline CDR1 reads MDHEN; CDR2 reads SYDVKM. Between the trimmed V and J ends, which lost 3 bases and 4 bases, there was a span of 12 bases. This CDR3 region has 14 residues. CDR3 DNA sequence: TGTGCCAGCAGTTTGGGCAGATCCTCCTATGGCTACACCTTC. Translating it yields CASSLGRSSYGYTF.

This chain's CDR3 is CASRTGDSPLHF. CDR3 DNA sequence: TGTGCCAGCAGAACAGGGGATTCACCCCTCCACTTT. The chain couples TRBV28 to TRBJ1-6; 7 bases align to TRBD1. V dropped 6 bases and J dropped 8; count of bases not matched to a gene: 1. This CDR3 has 12 residues. Germline lookup yields CDR1 MDHEN and CDR2 SYDVKM. The full variable domain, with the rest looked up from reference TRBV28 and TRBJ1-6, is DVKVTQSSRYLVKRTGEKVFLECVQDMDHENMFWYRQDPGLGLRLIYFSYDVKMKEKGDIPEGYSVSREKKERFSLILESASTNQTSMYLCASRTGDSPLHFGNGTRLTVT.

The rearrangement uses TRBV5-6 and TRBJ1-6, with D tentatively TRBD1 (6 bases). The CDR3 spans 17 residues. In germline, CDR1 is SGHDT, CDR2 YYEEEE. V lost 4 bases to trimming and J lost 10 bases, with 24 bases between them. CDR3 sequence: CASSPLGGRVPGSPLHF. The CDR3 DNA reads as TGTGCCAGCAGCCCCCTGGGGGGGCGAGTCCCTGGGTCACCCCTCCACTTT.